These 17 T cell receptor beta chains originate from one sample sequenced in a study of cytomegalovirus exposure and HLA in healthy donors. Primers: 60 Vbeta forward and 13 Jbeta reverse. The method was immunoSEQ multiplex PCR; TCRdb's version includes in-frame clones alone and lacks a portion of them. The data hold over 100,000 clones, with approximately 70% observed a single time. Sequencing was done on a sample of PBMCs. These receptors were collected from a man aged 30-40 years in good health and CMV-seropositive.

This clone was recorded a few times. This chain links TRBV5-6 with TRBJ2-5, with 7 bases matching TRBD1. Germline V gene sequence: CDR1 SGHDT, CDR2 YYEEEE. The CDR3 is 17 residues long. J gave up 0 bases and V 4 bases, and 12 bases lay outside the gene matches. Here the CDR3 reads CASSPTGIKVYQETQYF. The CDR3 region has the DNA TGTGCCAGCAGCCCGACAGGGATTAAGGTGTACCAAGAGACCCAGTACTTC.

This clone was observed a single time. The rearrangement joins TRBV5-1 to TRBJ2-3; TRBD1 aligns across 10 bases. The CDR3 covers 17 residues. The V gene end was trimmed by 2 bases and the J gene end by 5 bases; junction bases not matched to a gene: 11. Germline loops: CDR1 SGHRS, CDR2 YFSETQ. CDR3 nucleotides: TGCGCCAGCAGCTTCTTTCCCCGGGACAGGGGTGAAGATACGCAGTATTTT. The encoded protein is CASSFFPRDRGEDTQYF.

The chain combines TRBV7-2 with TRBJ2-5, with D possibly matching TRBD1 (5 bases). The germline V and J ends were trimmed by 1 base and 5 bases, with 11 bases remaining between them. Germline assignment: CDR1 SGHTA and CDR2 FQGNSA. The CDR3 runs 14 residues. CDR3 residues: CASSLGRAWETQYF. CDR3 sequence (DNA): TGTGCCAGCAGCTTAGGCAGGGCTTGGGAGACCCAGTACTTC.

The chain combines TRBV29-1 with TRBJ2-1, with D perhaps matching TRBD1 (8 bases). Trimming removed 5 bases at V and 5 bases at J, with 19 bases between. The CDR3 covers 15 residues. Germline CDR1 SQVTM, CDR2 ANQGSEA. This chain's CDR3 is CSVTQRDRFHNEQFF. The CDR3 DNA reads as TGCAGCGTTACCCAGCGGGACAGGTTCCACAATGAGCAGTTCTTC.

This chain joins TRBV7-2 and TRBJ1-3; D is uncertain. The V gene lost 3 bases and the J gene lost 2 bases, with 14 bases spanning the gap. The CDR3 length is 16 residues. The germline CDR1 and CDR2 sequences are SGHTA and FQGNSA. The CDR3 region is CASSLPGSIAGNTIYF. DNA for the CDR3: TGTGCCAGCAGCTTGCCGGGGTCTATAGCTGGAAACACCATATATTTT. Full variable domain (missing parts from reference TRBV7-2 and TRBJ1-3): GAGVSQSPSNKVTEKGKDVELRCDPISGHTALYWYRQSLGQGLEFLIYFQGNSAPDKSGLPSDRFSAERTGGSVSTLTIQRTQQEDSAVYLCASSLPGSIAGNTIYFGEGSWLTVV.

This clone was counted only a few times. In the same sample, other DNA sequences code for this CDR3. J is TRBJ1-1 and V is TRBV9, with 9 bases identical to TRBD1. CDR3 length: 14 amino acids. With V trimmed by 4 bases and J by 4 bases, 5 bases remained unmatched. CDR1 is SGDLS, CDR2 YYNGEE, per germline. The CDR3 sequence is CASSPRTGVTEAFF. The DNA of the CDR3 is TGTGCCAGCAGCCCTCGGACAGGGGTCACTGAAGCTTTCTTT.

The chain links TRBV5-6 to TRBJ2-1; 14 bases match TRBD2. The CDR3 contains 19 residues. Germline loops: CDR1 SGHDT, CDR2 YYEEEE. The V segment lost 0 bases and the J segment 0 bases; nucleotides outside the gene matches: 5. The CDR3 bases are TGTGCCAGCAGCTTGGGACTAGCGGGGGGGCCGAGCTCCTACAATGAGCAGTTCTTC. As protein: CASSLGLAGGPSSYNEQFF. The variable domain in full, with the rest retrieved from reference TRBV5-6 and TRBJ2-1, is DAGVTQSPTHLIKTRGQQVTLRCSPKSGHDTVSWYQQALGQGPQFIFQYYEEEERQRGNFPDRFSGHQFPNYSSELNVNALLLGDSALYLCASSLGLAGGPSSYNEQFFGPGTRLTVL.

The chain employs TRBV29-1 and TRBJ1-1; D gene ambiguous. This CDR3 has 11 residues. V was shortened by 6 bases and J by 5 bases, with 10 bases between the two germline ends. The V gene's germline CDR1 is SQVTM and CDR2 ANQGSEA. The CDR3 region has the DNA TGCAGCGTCGGCACGAGGACTGAAGCTTTCTTT. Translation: CSVGTRTEAFF. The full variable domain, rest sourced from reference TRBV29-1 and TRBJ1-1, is SAVISQKPSRDICQRGTSLTIQCQVDSQVTMMFWYRQQPGQSLTLIATANQGSEATYESGFVIDKFPISRPNLTFSTLTVSNMSPEDSSIYLCSVGTRTEAFFGQGTRLTVV.

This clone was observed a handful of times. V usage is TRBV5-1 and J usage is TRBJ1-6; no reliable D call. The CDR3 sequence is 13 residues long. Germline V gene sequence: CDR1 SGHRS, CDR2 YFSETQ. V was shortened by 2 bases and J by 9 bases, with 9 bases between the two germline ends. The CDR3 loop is CASSLEGPSPLHF. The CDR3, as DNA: TGCGCCAGCAGCTTAGAGGGTCCTTCACCCCTCCACTTT.

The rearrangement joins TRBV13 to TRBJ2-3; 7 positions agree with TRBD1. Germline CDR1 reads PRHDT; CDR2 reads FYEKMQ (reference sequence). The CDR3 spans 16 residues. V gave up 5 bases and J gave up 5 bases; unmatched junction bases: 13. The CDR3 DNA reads TGTGCCAGCAGCCTCGGGACAGACACACGCCAAGATACGCAGTATTTT. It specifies CASSLGTDTRQDTQYF.

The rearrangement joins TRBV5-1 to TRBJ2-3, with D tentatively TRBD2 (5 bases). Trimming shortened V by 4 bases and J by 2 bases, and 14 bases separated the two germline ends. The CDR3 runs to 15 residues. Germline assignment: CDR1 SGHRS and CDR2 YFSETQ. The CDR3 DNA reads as TGCGCCAGCAGCCGGTCCGGGATCAACACAGATACGCAGTATTTT. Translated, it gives CASSRSGINTDTQYF.

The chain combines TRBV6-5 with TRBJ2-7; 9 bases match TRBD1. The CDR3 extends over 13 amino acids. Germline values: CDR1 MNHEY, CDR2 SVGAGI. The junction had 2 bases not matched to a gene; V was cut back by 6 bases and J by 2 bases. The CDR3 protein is CASSRDRAYEQYF. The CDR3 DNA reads TGTGCCAGCAGCAGGGACAGGGCCTACGAGCAGTACTTC.

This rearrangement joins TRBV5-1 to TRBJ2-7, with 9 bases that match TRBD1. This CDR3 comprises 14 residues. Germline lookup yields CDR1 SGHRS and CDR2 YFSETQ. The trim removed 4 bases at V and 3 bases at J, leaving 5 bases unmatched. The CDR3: CASSNDRGNYEQYF. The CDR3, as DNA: TGCGCCAGCAGCAACGACAGGGGGAACTACGAGCAGTACTTC.

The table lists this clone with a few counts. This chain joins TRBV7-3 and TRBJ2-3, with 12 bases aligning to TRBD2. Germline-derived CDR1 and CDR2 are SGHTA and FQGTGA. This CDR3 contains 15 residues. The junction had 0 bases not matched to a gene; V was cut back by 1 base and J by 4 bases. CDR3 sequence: CASSLRLAGADTQYF. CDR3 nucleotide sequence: TGTGCCAGCAGCTTAAGACTAGCGGGAGCAGATACGCAGTATTTT.

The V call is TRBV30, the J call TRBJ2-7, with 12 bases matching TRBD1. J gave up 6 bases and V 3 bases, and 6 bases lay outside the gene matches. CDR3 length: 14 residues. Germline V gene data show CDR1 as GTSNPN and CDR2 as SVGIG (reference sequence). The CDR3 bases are TGTGCCTGGAGCAGGGACAGGGGGCTTTTCGAGCAGTACTTC. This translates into CAWSRDRGLFEQYF.

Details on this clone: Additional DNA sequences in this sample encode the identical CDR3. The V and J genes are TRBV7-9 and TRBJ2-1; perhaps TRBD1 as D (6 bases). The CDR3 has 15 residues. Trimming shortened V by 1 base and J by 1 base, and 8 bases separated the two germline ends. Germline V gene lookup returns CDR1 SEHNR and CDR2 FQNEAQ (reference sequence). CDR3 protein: CASSLGQGSYNEQFF. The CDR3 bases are TGTGCCAGCAGCTTAGGCCAGGGGTCCTACAATGAGCAGTTCTTC.

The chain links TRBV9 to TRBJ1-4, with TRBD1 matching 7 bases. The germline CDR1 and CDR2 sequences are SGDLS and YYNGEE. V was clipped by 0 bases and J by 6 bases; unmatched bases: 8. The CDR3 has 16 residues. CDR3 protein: CASSVAVGGGDEKLFF. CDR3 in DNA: TGTGCCAGCAGCGTAGCAGTAGGAGGGGGCGATGAAAAACTGTTTTTT. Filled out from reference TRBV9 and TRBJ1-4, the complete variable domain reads DSGVTQTPKHLITATGQRVTLRCSPRSGDLSVYWYQQSLDQGLQFLIQYYNGEERAKGNILERFSAQQFPDLHSELNLSSLELGDSALYFCASSVAVGGGDEKLFFGSGTQLSVL.